This T cell receptor beta chain came from a study of T cell clonality in common variable immunodeficiency. The CDR3 extends over 15 amino acids. In germline, CDR1 is MNHEY, CDR2 SVGEGT. This clone was seen at least ten times. Coverage ceases 3 residues before the CDR3 finishes, and the germline J gene fills in the end. Sequencing input was equivalent genomic DNA from CVID and controls. The table came from immunoSEQ multiplex PCR; TCRdb's copy has only in-frame clones and leaves some out. Observed are more than 55,000 clones, no singletons, with the top ten taking about 0.85%. The sequenced sample was peripheral blood mononuclear cells. This chain joins TRBV6-2 or TRBV6-3 and TRBJ2-2, with D maybe TRBD2 (5 bases). This receptor was identified in a person between 18 and 70 years old in good health. CDR3 DNA (partial): TGTGCCAGCAGTTACTCGATGGCGGGCAATGAAAAG. It specifies CASSYSMAGNEK. The whole CDR3 sequence is CASSYSMAGNEKLFF.